The rows below give T cell receptor beta chains drawn from one sample of a study of T cell repertoires in cytomegalovirus infection. Via MiXCR, TCRdb re-called the reads, giving one row per CDR3 protein. The data show 200,000 to 250,000 distinct CDR3 sequences, over 20% seen once. The sequenced material came from CD8+ T cells from PBMCs. The origin of the receptors is a human donor in good health (CMV status not recorded). Some clones in this sample may be carry-over from other donors' samples. CDR3s include the opening cysteine and the closing phenylalanine or tryptophan. Fields, in order: CDR3 length, D gene, clone size, J gene, V gene, CDR3 DNA, CDR3 protein. D genes are given only for firm matches. Not every row has a clone size; where given, it reads once, few, many or a size class.

cdr3_length: 13
d_call: .
clone_size: few
j_call: TRBJ2-5
v_call: TRBV11-3
cdr3_nt: TGTGCCAGCAGCTCGACACACCAAGAGACCCAGTACTTC
cdr3_aa: CASSSTHQETQYF

cdr3_length: 15
d_call: TRBD1
clone_size: .
j_call: TRBJ1-5
v_call: TRBV20-1
cdr3_nt: TGCAGTCCCGCCCTATCGGACAGGGCAACTCAGCCCCAGCATTTT
cdr3_aa: CSPALSDRATQPQHF

cdr3_length: 13
d_call: .
clone_size: .
j_call: TRBJ1-1
v_call: TRBV30
cdr3_nt: TGTGCCTGGACGCTGGGGGTTTGGGCTGAAGCTTTCTTT
cdr3_aa: CAWTLGVWAEAFF

cdr3_length: 15
d_call: TRBD1
clone_size: few
j_call: TRBJ2-7
v_call: TRBV7-9
cdr3_nt: TGTGCCAGCAGTCCCGGTTGGACAGGCTCCTACGAGCAGTACTTC
cdr3_aa: CASSPGWTGSYEQYF

cdr3_length: 15
d_call: TRBD1
clone_size: few
j_call: TRBJ2-7
v_call: TRBV2
cdr3_nt: TGTGCCAGCAGTGTCACCGGGACAGCCACCTACGAGCAGTACTTC
cdr3_aa: CASSVTGTATYEQYF

cdr3_length: 16
d_call: TRBD1
clone_size: many
j_call: TRBJ1-1
v_call: TRBV7-6
cdr3_nt: TGTGCCAGCAGCTTAGGGACAGGCCACGAGGTCACTGAAGCTTTCTTT
cdr3_aa: CASSLGTGHEVTEAFF

cdr3_length: 19
d_call: .
clone_size: many
j_call: TRBJ2-3
v_call: TRBV7-8
cdr3_nt: TGTGCCAGCGGCCTAATCCCGGGGGAGGGGGTTGTATGGTCAGATACGCAGTATTTT
cdr3_aa: CASGLIPGEGVVWSDTQYF

cdr3_length: 17
d_call: .
clone_size: .
j_call: TRBJ2-1
v_call: TRBV28
cdr3_nt: TGTGCCAGCAGTCCCCTAGATAAGGCCTACTCCTACAATGAGCAGTTCTTC
cdr3_aa: CASSPLDKAYSYNEQFF

cdr3_length: 18
d_call: .
clone_size: few
j_call: TRBJ2-1
v_call: TRBV9
cdr3_nt: TGTGCCAGCAGCGTAGCCCGGGAGGGGGCAGGGTCCTACAATGAGCAGTTCTTC
cdr3_aa: CASSVAREGAGSYNEQFF

cdr3_length: 12
d_call: .
clone_size: .
j_call: TRBJ2-5
v_call: TRBV12-3/TRBV12-4
cdr3_nt: TGTGCCAGCAGTGCCACAGAAGAGACCCAGTACTTC
cdr3_aa: CASSATEETQYF

cdr3_length: 13
d_call: .
clone_size: few
j_call: TRBJ2-1
v_call: TRBV7-6
cdr3_nt: TGTGCCAGCAGCTTAGCAGCTCTGGATGAGCAGTTCTTC
cdr3_aa: CASSLAALDEQFF

cdr3_length: 18
d_call: TRBD2
clone_size: .
j_call: TRBJ2-5
v_call: TRBV25-1
cdr3_nt: TGTGCCAGCAGTGAACCCTTCTCGGAGCGGGGGGGCTTGGAGACCCAGTACTTC
cdr3_aa: CASSEPFSERGGLETQYF

cdr3_length: 16
d_call: .
clone_size: once
j_call: TRBJ1-1
v_call: TRBV7-9
cdr3_nt: TGTGCCAGCAGCCCCGGGGGAGGAGGGGCGAACACTGAAGCTTTCTTT
cdr3_aa: CASSPGGGGANTEAFF

cdr3_length: 14
d_call: .
clone_size: few
j_call: TRBJ2-5
v_call: TRBV4-1
cdr3_nt: TGCGCCAGCAGCCAAGTGAGGCTCCAAGAGACCCAGTACTTC
cdr3_aa: CASSQVRLQETQYF

cdr3_length: 12
d_call: .
clone_size: few
j_call: TRBJ2-1
v_call: TRBV4-2
cdr3_nt: TGTGCCAGCAGCCAGGGCGGGACTGAGCAGTTCTTC
cdr3_aa: CASSQGGTEQFF

cdr3_length: 14
d_call: .
clone_size: .
j_call: TRBJ1-3
v_call: TRBV7-9
cdr3_nt: TGTGCCAGCAGCCCGTCCGACTCTGGAAACACCATATATTTT
cdr3_aa: CASSPSDSGNTIYF